This entry lists 14 T cell receptor beta chains sequenced from one sample in a study of CD8+ T cells in alopecia areata. Extraction and reverse transcription of RNA yielded cDNA as the sequencing template. Assay: immunoSEQ multiplex PCR; the TCRdb copy retains only in-frame clones and omits some. The sample contains some 200,000 clones, about 57% of which appear only once. Treatment reported: oral pan-JAK inhibitor, 5-10 mg twice daily. The sample consisted of CD4+ T cells sorted from blood, taken at week 4, from a patient treated with tofacitinib. The receptors originated from a human donor with alopecia areata.

The V call is TRBV10-3, the J call TRBJ2-6; 11 bases are shared with TRBD2. The CDR3 sequence is 17 residues long. V shed 2 bases, J shed 1 base, and the junction held 1 base outside the gene matches. CDR1 ENHRY and CDR2 SYGVKD come from the germline V gene. CDR3 in amino acids: CAISEGLAGSGANVLTF. DNA of the CDR3: TGTGCCATCAGTGAGGGACTAGCGGGTTCTGGGGCCAACGTCCTGACTTTC.

In its sample, this clone was seen a few times. This chain links TRBV19 with TRBJ2-3, with D possibly matching TRBD1 (5 bases). Germline CDR1 reads LNHDA; CDR2 reads SQIVND (reference sequence). Trimming took 7 bases from V and 0 from J, leaving 23 bases between them. This CDR3 has 18 residues. The CDR3 loop reads CASKPISNRKSSTDTQYF. Written as DNA, the CDR3 is TGTGCCAGTAAACCCATTTCGAACAGGAAATCTAGCACAGATACGCAGTATTTT.

V is TRBV5-1 and J is TRBJ1-1; D gene uncertain. This CDR3 is 13 amino acids long. Germline CDR1 and CDR2: SGHRS and YFSETQ. Deletions cut 0 bases from V and 8 bases from J, with 11 bases between. The CDR3 loop is CASSLDPFGEAFF. CDR3 DNA sequence: TGCGCCAGCAGCTTGGATCCATTTGGCGAAGCTTTCTTT.

The V call is TRBV5-8, the J call TRBJ1-6; maybe TRBD1 (5 bases). The CDR3 is made up of 15 amino acids. Germline V lookup: CDR1 SGHTS, CDR2 YDEGEE. Trimming pared 6 bases from V and 7 bases from J, leaving 17 bases between. CDR3 nucleotides: TGTGCCAGCACCGCGAGGATGCGGGGGAATTCACCCCTCCACTTT. The encoded protein is CASTARMRGNSPLHF. Supplemented by reference TRBV5-8 and TRBJ1-6, the full variable domain reads EAGVTQSPTHLIKTRGQQATLRCSPISGHTSVYWYQQALGLGLQFLLWYDEGEERNRGNFPPRFSGRQFPNYSSELNVNALELEDSALYLCASTARMRGNSPLHFGNGTRLTVT.

The chain employs TRBV4-3 and TRBJ2-6; D is uncertain. Trimming took off 1 base at V and 0 bases at J, with 10 bases between the two ends. The CDR3 extends over 17 amino acids. Germline V gene data show CDR1 as LGHNA and CDR2 as YSLEER. The CDR3, as DNA: TGCGCCAGCAGCCAAGGACGGAGCATCTCTGGGGCCAACGTCCTGACTTTC. It translates to CASSQGRSISGANVLTF.

J is TRBJ2-3 and V is TRBV30; D gene uncertain. The CDR3 is 13 residues long. CDR1 and CDR2 (germline): GTSNPN, SVGIG (reference sequence). V shed 2 bases and J shed 0 bases, with 6 bases lying between them. CDR3 residues: CAWSKGSTDTQYF. The CDR3 DNA follows: TGTGCCTGGAGTAAGGGTAGCACAGATACGCAGTATTTT.

This clone occurred once. This specimen includes other DNA sequences encoding the same CDR3. The rearrangement links TRBV6-1 to TRBJ1-2; 7 bases align to TRBD1. Germline loops: CDR1 MNHNS, CDR2 SASEGT. There are 14 residues in the CDR3. With V trimmed by 3 bases and J by 3 bases, 4 bases remained unmatched. CDR3 protein: CASSELTGDYGYTF. In nucleotides, the CDR3 is TGTGCCAGCAGTGAGCTTACAGGGGACTATGGCTACACCTTC.

The genes are TRBV5-6 and TRBJ2-5; 10 nucleotides agree with TRBD1. Germline V lookup: CDR1 SGHDT, CDR2 YYEEEE. Trimming took 3 bases from V and 6 from J; bases not matched to a gene: 5. CDR3 length: 14 residues. The CDR3 DNA reads TGTGCCAGCAGCTATCGACAGGGGGCTAAGACCCAGTACTTC. It yields the protein CASSYRQGAKTQYF.

V usage is TRBV5-6 and J usage is TRBJ2-7; D remains ambiguous. The V end lost 3 bases, the J end lost 3 bases, and 7 bases lay between the germline ends. The germline gives CDR1 SGHDT, CDR2 YYEEEE. The CDR3 is 12 residues long. In nucleotides, the CDR3 is TGTGCCAGCAGCTCCACCGGCTACGAGCAGTACTTC. It encodes CASSSTGYEQYF.

The chain carries TRBV30 and TRBJ1-2; D gene uncertain. Germline assignment: CDR1 GTSNPN and CDR2 SVGIG (reference sequence). The CDR3 is 11 amino acids. Trimming shortened V by 1 base and J by 2 bases, and 2 bases separated the two germline ends. CDR3 DNA sequence: TGTGCCTGGAGTGGGAACTATGGCTACACCTTC. This sequence encodes CAWSGNYGYTF. The full variable domain, its missing parts supplied by reference TRBV30 and TRBJ1-2, is SQTIHQWPATLVQPVGSPLSLECTVEGTSNPNLYWYRQAAGRGLQLLFYSVGIGQISSEVPQNLSASRPQDRQFILSSKKLLLSDSGFYLCAWSGNYGYTFGSGTRLTVV.

The CDR3 protein is CASALQRLNIQYF. The DNA of the CDR3 is TGTGCCAGCGCATTACAACGTTTGAACATTCAGTACTTC. The chain has TRBV2 and TRBJ2-4; the D is unclear. V lost 8 bases, J lost 7 bases, and 15 bases lay in between. Germline V lookup: CDR1 SNHLY, CDR2 FYNNEI. This CDR3 region has 13 residues.

This clone was found a few times. V and J are TRBV28 and TRBJ1-1, with D possibly being TRBD1 (6 bases). V was trimmed by 6 bases and J by 6 bases, leaving 26 bases between them. Germline lookup yields CDR1 MDHEN and CDR2 SYDVKM. The CDR3 spans 17 residues. In nucleotides, the CDR3 is TGTGCCAGCAGCCCCCACGAGGGGGGGCGAGGATGGGCTGAAGCTTTCTTT. This gives the protein CASSPHEGGRGWAEAFF.

This clone was seen a few times. This rearrangement joins TRBV4-3 to TRBJ2-3; D gene ambiguous. Between the trimmed V and J ends, which lost 1 base and 0 bases, there was a span of 8 bases. The germline V gene encodes CDR1 LGHNA and CDR2 YSLEER. There are 15 residues in the CDR3. The CDR3 loop reads CASSQAGLSTDTQYF. The CDR3 DNA reads TGCGCCAGCAGCCAAGCCGGCCTTAGCACAGATACGCAGTATTTT.

The V gene is TRBV6-1, the J gene TRBJ1-1; unclear D gene. Germline CDR1 MNHNS, CDR2 SASEGT. This CDR3 contains 14 residues. V shed 6 bases and J shed 0 bases, with 11 bases lying between them. Written as DNA, the CDR3 is TGTGCCAGCAGCAGGCCGGGGATGAACACTGAAGCTTTCTTT. Translated: CASSRPGMNTEAFF.